This record looks at one T cell receptor (beta chain) sequence and its context. CDR3 length: 13 residues. V was shortened by 4 bases and J by 3 bases, with 10 bases between the two germline ends. CDR1 MNHEY and CDR2 SVGEGT come from the germline V gene. Per the authors' pipeline: Reference gene primer amplification in the assay estimated nucleated cell counts. Assay used: immunoSEQ multiplex PCR; TCRdb lists only in-frame clones, some missing. From that table come the V and J calls and clone size; the DNA was used to work out D and trimming. Among under 15,000 clones listed, around nine tenths were seen once. The data belong to a study of blood T cell repertoires in COVID-19. Study context: Whether acute or convalescent, the COVID-19 samples came from the United States, Italy and Spain. T cells, B-cell-depleted T cells, or PBMCs provided the cDNA or gDNA that served as material.

This TCR derives from a man aged 70 or older with active COVID-19. The chain employs TRBV6-2 or TRBV6-3 and TRBJ2-7; TRBD1 might be the D (5 bases). The sequenced material came from peripheral blood. This CDR3 is CASSSAGLYEQYF. The CDR3, as DNA: TGTGCCAGCAGTTCGGCAGGGCTCTACGAGCAGTACTTC.